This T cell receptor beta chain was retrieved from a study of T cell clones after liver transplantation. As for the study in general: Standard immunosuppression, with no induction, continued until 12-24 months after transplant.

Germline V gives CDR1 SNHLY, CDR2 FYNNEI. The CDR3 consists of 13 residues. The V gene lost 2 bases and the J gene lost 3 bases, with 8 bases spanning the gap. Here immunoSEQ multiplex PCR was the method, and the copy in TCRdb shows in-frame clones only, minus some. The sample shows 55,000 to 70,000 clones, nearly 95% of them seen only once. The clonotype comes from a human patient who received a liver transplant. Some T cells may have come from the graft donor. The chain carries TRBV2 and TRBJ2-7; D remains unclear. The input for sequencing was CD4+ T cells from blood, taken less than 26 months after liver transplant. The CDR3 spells CASSEKVFYEQYF. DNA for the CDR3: TGTGCCAGCAGTGAAAAGGTGTTCTACGAGCAGTACTTC. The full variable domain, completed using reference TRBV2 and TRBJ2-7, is EPEVTQTPSHQVTQMGQEVILRCVPISNHLYFYWYRQILGQKVEFLVSFYNNEISEKSEIFDDQFSVERPDGSNFTLKIRSTKLEDSAMYFCASSEKVFYEQYFGPGTRLTVT.